What follows are 8 T cell receptor beta chains derived from one specimen sequenced in a study of T cell responses to AZD1222 COVID-19 vaccine. Sequencing used immunoSEQ multiplex PCR; TCRdb keeps in-frame clones, though not all of them. The profile covers over 100,000 clones, with roughly nine tenths appearing a single time and approximately 6.8% taken by the ten largest. Sequenced material: peripheral blood, taken on day 0 of AZD1222 vaccination. The receptors were gathered from an adult in good health.

The chain employs TRBV29-1 and TRBJ1-1, with no clear D. CDR3 length equals 13 residues. The germline gives CDR1 SQVTM, CDR2 ANQGSEA. V lost 3 bases and J lost 1, with 9 bases in between. The CDR3 nucleotides read TGCAGCGTTGATCACGGTGGGAACACTGAAGCTTTCTTT. It encodes CSVDHGGNTEAFF. The full variable domain, rest sourced from reference TRBV29-1 and TRBJ1-1, is SAVISQKPSRDICQRGTSLTIQCQVDSQVTMMFWYRQQPGQSLTLIATANQGSEATYESGFVIDKFPISRPNLTFSTLTVSNMSPEDSSIYLCSVDHGGNTEAFFGQGTRLTVV.

This chain connects TRBV5-6 to TRBJ1-5; D is undetermined. The CDR3 spans 14 residues. The V gene's germline CDR1 is SGHDT and CDR2 YYEEEE. V shed 1 base and J shed 7 bases, with 12 bases lying between them. The CDR3 loop is CASSLSRNSQPQHF. CDR3 nucleotides: TGTGCCAGCAGCTTGAGCCGGAATTCGCAGCCCCAGCATTTT.

The CDR3 loop is CASSLAGHLIEQFF. The CDR3, as DNA: TGTGCCAGCAGCTTGGCGGGACATCTTATTGAGCAGTTCTTC. This chain connects TRBV5-6 to TRBJ2-1; D is possibly TRBD1 (6 bases). The V gene's germline CDR1 is SGHDT and CDR2 YYEEEE. V gave up 0 bases and J gave up 9 bases, with 13 bases separating them. The CDR3 has 14 amino acids.

This clone appeared once. This rearrangement joins TRBV27 to TRBJ2-3; 9 nucleotides match TRBD2. Germline values: CDR1 MNHEY, CDR2 SMNVEV (reference sequence). The CDR3 sequence is 17 residues long. Trimming cost V 8 bases and J 0 bases; bases outside gene matches: 12. CDR3 sequence reads: CASLRRAGGSSTDTQYF. CDR3 nucleotides: TGTGCCAGCCTTAGGCGAGCGGGGGGTAGTAGCACAGATACGCAGTATTTT.

CDR3 sequence: CDTTETEAFF. CDR3 nucleotide sequence: TGTGACACGACCGAGACTGAAGCTTTCTTT. The J gene is TRBJ1-1, the V gene TRBV30; no clear D gene. Germline V gives CDR1 GTSNPN, CDR2 SVGIG (reference sequence). CDR3 length equals 10 residues.

V is TRBV5-4 and J is TRBJ1-1; no clear D gene. CDR1 and CDR2 (germline): SGHNT, YYREEE (reference sequence). Trimming removed 4 bases from V and 0 bases from J, with 10 bases in between. This CDR3 spans 14 amino acids. The CDR3 DNA sequence: TGTGCCAGCAGCACCGGCCGGATGAACACTGAAGCTTTCTTT. Its protein product is CASSTGRMNTEAFF.

This rearrangement joins TRBV5-1 to TRBJ1-2; 9 bases agree with TRBD1. Germline-derived CDR1 and CDR2 are SGHRS and YFSETQ. The J segment lost 4 bases and the V segment lost 9 bases, leaving 4 bases of the junction unmatched. The CDR3 extends over 12 amino acids. The CDR3 here is CATGGQGYGYTF. The CDR3 bases are TGCGCCACCGGGGGACAGGGCTATGGCTACACCTTC.

V usage is TRBV6-5 and J usage is TRBJ1-3; possibly TRBD1 for D (5 bases). The CDR3 has 14 residues. Trimming shortened V by 6 bases and J by 1 base, and 10 bases separated the two germline ends. Germline loops: CDR1 MNHEY, CDR2 SVGAGI. The CDR3 DNA reads TGTGCCAGCAGCGTTCAGGGATCTGGAAACACCATATATTTT. Encoded protein: CASSVQGSGNTIYF.